The rows below give T cell receptor beta chains drawn from one sample of a study of shared clonotypes between healthy human individuals. Generated by immunoSEQ multiplex PCR, the TCRdb table keeps only in-frame clones and is missing some. The data hold some 2,000,000 clones, with under 97% observed a single time. The specimen was naive CD4+ T cells sorted from blood. The source of these receptors is a man aged 18 to 30 in good health. CDR3s include the opening cysteine and the closing phenylalanine or tryptophan. A D gene is named only where the DNA matches it firmly. For some rows the clone size is stated as once, few or many, or as a class when expanded; others skip it.

abundance | j_gene | v_gene | d_gene | CDR3aa | CDR3nt
once | TRBJ2-6 | TRBV6-1 | . | CASISWGANVLTF | TGTGCCAGCATATCGTGGGGGGCCAACGTCCTGACTTTC
. | TRBJ2-7 | TRBV10-3 | TRBD1 | CAISESQLDRETYEQYF | TGTGCCATCAGTGAGTCTCAATTGGACAGGGAAACCTACGAGCAGTACTTC
. | TRBJ1-5 | TRBV19 | TRBD1 | CASTIGQVYNQPQHF | TGTGCCAGTACCATCGGACAGGTCTACAATCAGCCCCAGCATTTT
. | TRBJ2-5 | TRBV7-9 | TRBD2 | CASSLREVQETQYF | TGTGCCAGCAGTTTACGGGAGGTACAAGAGACCCAGTACTTC
. | TRBJ1-5 | TRBV19 | . | CASSTVGQFNQPQHF | TGTGCCAGTAGTACGGTCGGGCAGTTCAATCAGCCCCAGCATTTT
. | TRBJ1-1 | TRBV18 | . | CASSPLQNMNTEAFF | TGTGCCAGCTCACCTTTACAGAACATGAACACTGAAGCTTTCTTT
. | TRBJ1-1 | TRBV6-5 | . | CASSRSLGNTEAFF | TGTGCCAGCAGCCGGTCCCTGGGGAACACTGAAGCTTTCTTT
. | TRBJ1-1 | TRBV5-4 | . | CASSSGGTEAFF | TGTGCCAGCAGCTCTGGCGGCACTGAAGCTTTCTTT
. | TRBJ2-2 | TRBV10-3 | TRBD2 | CAISENGRVTGELFF | TGTGCCATCAGTGAAAACGGGAGGGTAACCGGGGAGCTGTTTTTT
. | TRBJ2-2 | TRBV5-1 | . | CASRTDTTGELFF | TGCGCCAGCAGAACCGACACCACCGGGGAGCTGTTTTTT
. | TRBJ2-6 | TRBV6-6 | TRBD1 | CASSYYDRAGANVLTF | TGTGCCAGCAGTTATTACGACAGGGCTGGGGCCAACGTCCTGACTTTC
. | TRBJ2-2 | TRBV7-9 | . | CASSLRRNTGELFF | TGTGCCAGCAGCTTACGGCGGAACACCGGGGAGCTGTTTTTT
. | TRBJ1-5 | TRBV2 | TRBD1 | CASSGQGSNQPQHF | TGTGCCAGCAGTGGACAGGGAAGCAATCAGCCCCAGCATTTT
. | TRBJ2-2 | TRBV4-2 | TRBD2 | CASSSSGRDTGELFF | TGTGCCAGCAGCAGTAGCGGGAGGGACACCGGGGAGCTGTTTTTT
. | TRBJ2-7 | TRBV5-1 | . | CASSLVGKSYEQYF | TGCGCCAGCAGCTTGGTTGGCAAATCCTACGAGCAGTACTTC
. | TRBJ1-2 | TRBV15 | . | CATSRDRSYGYTF | TGTGCCACCAGCAGAGATCGATCCTATGGCTACACCTTC
. | TRBJ2-7 | TRBV6-1 | . | CASSEAYGALGQSEQYF | TGTGCCAGCAGTGAAGCTTATGGAGCACTGGGGCAGTCCGAGCAGTACTTC
. | TRBJ2-5 | TRBV29-1 | . | CSVGSRAGTQYF | TGCAGCGTTGGTTCCAGGGCGGGGACCCAGTACTTC
. | TRBJ2-7 | TRBV29-1 | . | CSVAGTHEQYF | TGCAGCGTTGCAGGGACGCACGAGCAGTACTTC
. | TRBJ2-1 | TRBV7-8 | TRBD2 | CASSLGLAGDEQFF | TGTGCCAGCAGCTTAGGACTAGCGGGGGATGAGCAGTTCTTC
. | TRBJ1-2 | TRBV6-5 | . | CASSYSVGGRGYTF | TGTGCCAGCAGTTACTCTGTGGGGGGGCGAGGCTACACCTTC
. | TRBJ2-2 | TRBV19 | . | CASRRQTGRTGELFF | TGTGCCAGTAGGAGACAGACGGGTCGTACCGGGGAGCTGTTTTTT
. | TRBJ2-5 | TRBV5-1 | TRBD1 | CASSLEGTAAETQYF | TGCGCCAGCAGCTTGGAAGGGACAGCAGCGGAGACCCAGTACTTC
. | TRBJ2-7 | TRBV11-2 | . | CASSLDSLRGYEQYF | TGTGCCAGCAGCTTAGATAGTTTAAGGGGCTACGAGCAGTACTTC
. | TRBJ2-5 | TRBV6-5 | TRBD1 | CASTAGRTGQETQYF | TGTGCCAGCACCGCCGGTAGGACAGGACAAGAGACCCAGTACTTC
once | TRBJ1-6 | TRBV25-1 | . | CASSDLQNSPLHF | TGTGCCAGCAGTGATCTACAGAATTCACCCCTCCACTTT
. | TRBJ1-3 | TRBV19 | . | CASMKGNTIYF | TGTGCCAGTATGAAAGGAAACACCATATATTTT
. | TRBJ1-5 | TRBV2 | . | CASTRQSNQPQHF | TGTGCCAGCACCCGACAGAGCAATCAGCCCCAGCATTTT
. | TRBJ1-6 | TRBV11-2 | . | CASSLDRYSPLHF | TGTGCCAGCAGCTTAGATAGGTATTCACCCCTCCACTTT
. | TRBJ2-5 | TRBV10-3 | . | CATQRDRQETQYF | TGTGCCACCCAGCGGGACAGGCAAGAGACCCAGTACTTC
. | TRBJ2-7 | TRBV27 | . | CASVGTGSKGYEQYF | TGTGCCAGCGTGGGAACAGGCTCGAAGGGCTACGAGCAGTACTTC
once | TRBJ2-7 | TRBV5-1 | . | CASSLPGAPLEQYF | TGCGCCAGCAGCTTGCCGGGGGCGCCCCTGGAGCAGTACTTC